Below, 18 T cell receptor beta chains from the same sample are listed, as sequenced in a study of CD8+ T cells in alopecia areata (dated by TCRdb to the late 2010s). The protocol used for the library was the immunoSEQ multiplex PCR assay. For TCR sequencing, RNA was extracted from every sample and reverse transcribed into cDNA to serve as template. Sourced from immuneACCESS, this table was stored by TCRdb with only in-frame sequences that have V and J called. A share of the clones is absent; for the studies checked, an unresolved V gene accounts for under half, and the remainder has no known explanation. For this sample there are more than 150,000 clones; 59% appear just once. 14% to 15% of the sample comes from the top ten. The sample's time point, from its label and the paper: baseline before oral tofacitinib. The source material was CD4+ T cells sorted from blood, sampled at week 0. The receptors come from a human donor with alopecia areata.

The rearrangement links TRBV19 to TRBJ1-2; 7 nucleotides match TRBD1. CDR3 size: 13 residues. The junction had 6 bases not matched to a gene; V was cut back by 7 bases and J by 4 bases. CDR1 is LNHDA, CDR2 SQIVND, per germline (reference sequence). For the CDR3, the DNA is TGTGCCAGTAAGACAGGGAGGGCCTATGGCTACACCTTC. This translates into CASKTGRAYGYTF.

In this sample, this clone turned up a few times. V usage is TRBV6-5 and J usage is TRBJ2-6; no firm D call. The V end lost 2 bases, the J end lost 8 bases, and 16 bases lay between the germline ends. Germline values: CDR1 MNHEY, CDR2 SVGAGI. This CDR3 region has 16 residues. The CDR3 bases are TGTGCCAGCAGTTACGAGCCACGGGCGAGTTCCAACGTCCTGACTTTC. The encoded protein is CASSYEPRASSNVLTF.

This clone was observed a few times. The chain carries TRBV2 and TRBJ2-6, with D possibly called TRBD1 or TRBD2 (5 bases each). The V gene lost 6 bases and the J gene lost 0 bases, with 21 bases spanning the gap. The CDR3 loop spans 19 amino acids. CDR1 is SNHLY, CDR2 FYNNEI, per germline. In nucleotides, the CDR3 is TGTGCCAGCAGGCATTTACTGGGGGAGCCGTTCTCTGGGGCCAACGTCCTGACTTTC. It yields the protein CASRHLLGEPFSGANVLTF. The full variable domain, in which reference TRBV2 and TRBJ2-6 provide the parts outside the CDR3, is EPEVTQTPSHQVTQMGQEVILRCVPISNHLYFYWYRQILGQKVEFLVSFYNNEISEKSEIFDDQFSVERPDGSNFTLKIRSTKLEDSAMYFCASRHLLGEPFSGANVLTFGAGSRLTVL.

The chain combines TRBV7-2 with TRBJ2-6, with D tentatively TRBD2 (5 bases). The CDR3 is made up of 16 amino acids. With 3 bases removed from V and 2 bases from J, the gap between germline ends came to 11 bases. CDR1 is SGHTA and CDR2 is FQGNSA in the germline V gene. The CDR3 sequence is CASSFTTNPGANVLTF. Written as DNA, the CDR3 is TGTGCCAGCAGCTTTACGACTAATCCTGGGGCCAACGTCCTGACTTTC.

The CDR3, as DNA: TGTGCCACCCTAGGGAACGGAAACACCATATATTTT. It encodes CATLGNGNTIYF. This chain links TRBV6-1 with TRBJ1-3, with D unclear. Per the germline V gene, CDR1 is MNHNS and CDR2 is SASEGT. Trimming cost V 10 bases and J 4 bases, with 11 bases left between them. The CDR3 totals 12 residues.

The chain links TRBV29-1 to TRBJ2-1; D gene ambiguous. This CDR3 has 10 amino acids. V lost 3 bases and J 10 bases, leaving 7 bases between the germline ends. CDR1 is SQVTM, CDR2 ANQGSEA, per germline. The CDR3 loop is CSVDRQEQFF. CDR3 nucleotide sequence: TGCAGCGTTGATCGGCAGGAGCAGTTCTTC.

In nucleotides, the CDR3 is TGTGCCAGCAGCTTGGACAGAGGGAACACCGGGGAGCTGTTTTTT. Protein: CASSLDRGNTGELFF. The V call is TRBV9, the J call TRBJ2-2; D might be TRBD1 (6 bases). In germline, CDR1 is SGDLS, CDR2 YYNGEE. V lost 4 bases and J 1 base, leaving 11 bases between the germline ends. The CDR3 is 15 residues long. The whole variable domain, remainder taken from reference TRBV9 and TRBJ2-2, is DSGVTQTPKHLITATGQRVTLRCSPRSGDLSVYWYQQSLDQGLQFLIQYYNGEERAKGNILERFSAQQFPDLHSELNLSSLELGDSALYFCASSLDRGNTGELFFGEGSRLTVL.

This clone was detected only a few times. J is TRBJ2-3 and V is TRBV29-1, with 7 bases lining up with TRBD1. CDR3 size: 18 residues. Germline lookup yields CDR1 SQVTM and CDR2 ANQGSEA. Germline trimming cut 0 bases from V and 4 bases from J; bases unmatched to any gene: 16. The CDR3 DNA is TGCAGCGTTGAAGATAAGATACAGGGGACGACATGGGCAGATACGCAGTATTTT. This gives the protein CSVEDKIQGTTWADTQYF.

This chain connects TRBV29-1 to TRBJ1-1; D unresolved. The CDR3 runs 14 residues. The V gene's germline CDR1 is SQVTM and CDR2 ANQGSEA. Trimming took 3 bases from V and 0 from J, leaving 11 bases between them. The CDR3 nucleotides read TGCAGCGTTGATGGGGTTGGAGTGAACACTGAAGCTTTCTTT. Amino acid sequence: CSVDGVGVNTEAFF.

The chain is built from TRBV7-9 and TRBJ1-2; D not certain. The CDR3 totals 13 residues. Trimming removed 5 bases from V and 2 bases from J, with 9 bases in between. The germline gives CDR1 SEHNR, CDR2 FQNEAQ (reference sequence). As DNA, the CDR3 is TGTGCCAGCAGCCTGACACTGAACTATGGCTACACCTTC. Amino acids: CASSLTLNYGYTF.

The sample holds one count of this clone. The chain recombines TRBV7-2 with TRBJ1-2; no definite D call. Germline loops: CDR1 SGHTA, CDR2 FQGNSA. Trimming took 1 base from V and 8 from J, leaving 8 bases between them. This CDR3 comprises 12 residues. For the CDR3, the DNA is TGTGCCAGCAGCTTAGAATGGAGCGGCTACACCTTC. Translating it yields CASSLEWSGYTF. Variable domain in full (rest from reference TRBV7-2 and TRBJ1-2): GAGVSQSPSNKVTEKGKDVELRCDPISGHTALYWYRQSLGQGLEFLIYFQGNSAPDKSGLPSDRFSAERTGGSVSTLTIQRTQQEDSAVYLCASSLEWSGYTFGSGTRLTVV.

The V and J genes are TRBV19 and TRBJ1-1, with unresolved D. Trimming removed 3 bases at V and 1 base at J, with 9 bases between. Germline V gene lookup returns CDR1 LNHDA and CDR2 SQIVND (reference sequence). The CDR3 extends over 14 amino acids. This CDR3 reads CASSIEAANTEAFF. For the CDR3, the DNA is TGTGCCAGTAGTATTGAAGCAGCGAACACTGAAGCTTTCTTT.

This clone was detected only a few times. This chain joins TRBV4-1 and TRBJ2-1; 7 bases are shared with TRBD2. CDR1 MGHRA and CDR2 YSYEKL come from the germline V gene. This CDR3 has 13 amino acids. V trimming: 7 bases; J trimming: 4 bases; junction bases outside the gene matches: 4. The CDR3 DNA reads TGCGCCAGCAATGGGGGGGTTTACAATGAGCAGTTCTTC. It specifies CASNGGVYNEQFF.

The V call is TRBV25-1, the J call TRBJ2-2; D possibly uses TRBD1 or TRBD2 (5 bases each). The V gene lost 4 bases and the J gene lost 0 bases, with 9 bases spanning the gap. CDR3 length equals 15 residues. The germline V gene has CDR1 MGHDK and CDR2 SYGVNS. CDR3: CASSAWGTNTGELFF. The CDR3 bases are TGTGCCAGCAGTGCTTGGGGGACGAACACCGGGGAGCTGTTTTTT.

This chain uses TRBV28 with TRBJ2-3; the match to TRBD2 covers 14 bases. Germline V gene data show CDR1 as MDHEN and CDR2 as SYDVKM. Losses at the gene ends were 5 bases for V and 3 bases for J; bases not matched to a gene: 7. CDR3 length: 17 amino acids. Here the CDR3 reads CASSQGLAGGLTDTQYF. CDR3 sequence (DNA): TGTGCCAGCAGTCAAGGACTAGCGGGGGGCCTAACAGATACGCAGTATTTT.

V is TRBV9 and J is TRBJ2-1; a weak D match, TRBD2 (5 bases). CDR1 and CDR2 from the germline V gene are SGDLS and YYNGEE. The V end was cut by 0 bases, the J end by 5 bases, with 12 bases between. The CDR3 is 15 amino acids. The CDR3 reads CASSVGGEYDNEQFF. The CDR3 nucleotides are TGTGCCAGCAGCGTAGGGGGAGAGTACGACAATGAGCAGTTCTTC.

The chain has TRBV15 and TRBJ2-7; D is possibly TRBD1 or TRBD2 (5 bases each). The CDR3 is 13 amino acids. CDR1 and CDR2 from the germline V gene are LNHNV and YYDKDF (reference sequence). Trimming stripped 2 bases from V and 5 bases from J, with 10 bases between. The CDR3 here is CATSRWGNNEQYF. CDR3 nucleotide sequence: TGTGCCACCAGCAGATGGGGGAACAACGAGCAGTACTTC.

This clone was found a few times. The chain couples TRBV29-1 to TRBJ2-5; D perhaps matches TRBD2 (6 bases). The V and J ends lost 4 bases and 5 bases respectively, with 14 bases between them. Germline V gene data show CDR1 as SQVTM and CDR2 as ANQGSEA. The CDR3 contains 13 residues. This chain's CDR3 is CSVGPRLGETQYF. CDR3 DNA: TGCAGCGTTGGGCCCCGACTAGGGGAGACCCAGTACTTC.